This is a list of T cell receptor beta chains from one sample in a study of blood T cell repertoires in COVID-19. Sequencing used immunoSEQ multiplex PCR; TCRdb keeps in-frame clones, though not all of them. The sample has about 180,000 clones, more than 65% seen once; the top ten hold about 5.3%. Sample: PBMCs or T cells enriched from blood (not recorded which). Every receptor here comes from a woman aged 40 to 55 with acute COVID-19. Both conserved end residues are part of each CDR3.

j_call v_call cdr3_aa
TRBJ2-2 TRBV2 CASKLRVGTGELFF
TRBJ1-2 TRBV11-1 CASSLDRQAGYYGYTF
TRBJ2-1 TRBV11-3 CASSSPRDREPAGIDEQFF
TRBJ2-3 TRBV10-3 CAISDSGRSTDTQYF
TRBJ1-2 TRBV3-1/TRBV3-2 CASSLTVGRSGYTF
TRBJ1-1 TRBV2 CASTLDSENTEAFF
TRBJ1-1 TRBV25-1 CASSPGTGDGATEAFF
TRBJ2-3 TRBV7-3 CASGAPGADTQYF
TRBJ2-1 TRBV5-1 CASSSAGVTYNEQFF
TRBJ1-2 TRBV5-4 CASSLGGDNYGYTF
TRBJ1-5 TRBV5-6 CASSLIGEEGNQPQHF
TRBJ2-1 TRBV5-6 CASSQIFATSGRVDEQFF
TRBJ2-5 TRBV20-1 CSAGTGTQYF
TRBJ1-1 TRBV28 CASSSTGGARTEAFF
TRBJ2-1 TRBV30 CAWSGGGEQFF
TRBJ2-3 TRBV19 CASRSGSPTFTDTQYF
TRBJ2-3 TRBV9 CASSVGLAGGTDTQYF
TRBJ2-1 TRBV5-5 CASSFSGTGNNEQFF
TRBJ1-1 TRBV6-2/TRBV6-3 CASSYGASMNTEAFF
TRBJ2-7 TRBV28 CASSTEGDRVKNEQYF
TRBJ1-3 TRBV5-6 CASSPLRDSRNTIYF
TRBJ2-3 TRBV9 CASSVDGTTYTPRTDTQYF
TRBJ2-6 TRBV4-1 CASSQVRGTNVLTF
TRBJ2-7 TRBV15 CATSRPTGTGPSEQYF
TRBJ1-5 TRBV2 CASSVEQGNQPQHF
TRBJ1-1 TRBV11-2 CASSPGQGRDEAFF
TRBJ2-5 TRBV15 CASGGWSQETQYF
TRBJ2-2 TRBV2 CASKLQGPTGELFF
TRBJ1-3 TRBV19 CASSMQGPSGNTIYF
TRBJ1-4 TRBV11-2 CASSLEGGTGGEKLFF
TRBJ2-3 TRBV21-1 CASSKDGWAGQDTDTQYF
TRBJ1-6 TRBV6-1 CASSELREGVLPLHF
TRBJ2-7 TRBV7-9 CASSLPGGGYEQYF
TRBJ2-2 TRBV2 CASSESGRAGTGELFF
TRBJ1-4 TRBV3-1/TRBV3-2 CASSQERGRGTNEKLFF
TRBJ1-1 TRBV19 CASSTPGGNTEAFF
TRBJ1-1 TRBV10-2 CASRPGGGATSEAFF